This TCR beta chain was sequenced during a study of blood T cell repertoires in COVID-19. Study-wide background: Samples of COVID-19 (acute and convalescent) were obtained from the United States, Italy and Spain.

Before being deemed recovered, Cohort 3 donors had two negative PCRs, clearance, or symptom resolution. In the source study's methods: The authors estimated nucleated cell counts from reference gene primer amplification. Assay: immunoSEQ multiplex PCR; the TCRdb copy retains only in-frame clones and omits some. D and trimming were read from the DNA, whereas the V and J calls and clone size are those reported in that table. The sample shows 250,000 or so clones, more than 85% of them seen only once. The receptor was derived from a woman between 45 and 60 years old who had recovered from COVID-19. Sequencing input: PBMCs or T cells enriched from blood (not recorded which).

Written as DNA, the CDR3 is TGTGCCAGCAGTGTACGATCAGGGGGGCCCCTCCACTTT. The encoded protein is CASSVRSGGPLHF. This chain uses TRBV27 with TRBJ1-6; 7 nucleotides match TRBD1. CDR3 length equals 13 residues. Per germline, CDR1 MNHEY and CDR2 SMNVEV (reference sequence). The J segment lost 13 bases and the V segment lost 5 bases, leaving 8 bases of the junction unmatched.